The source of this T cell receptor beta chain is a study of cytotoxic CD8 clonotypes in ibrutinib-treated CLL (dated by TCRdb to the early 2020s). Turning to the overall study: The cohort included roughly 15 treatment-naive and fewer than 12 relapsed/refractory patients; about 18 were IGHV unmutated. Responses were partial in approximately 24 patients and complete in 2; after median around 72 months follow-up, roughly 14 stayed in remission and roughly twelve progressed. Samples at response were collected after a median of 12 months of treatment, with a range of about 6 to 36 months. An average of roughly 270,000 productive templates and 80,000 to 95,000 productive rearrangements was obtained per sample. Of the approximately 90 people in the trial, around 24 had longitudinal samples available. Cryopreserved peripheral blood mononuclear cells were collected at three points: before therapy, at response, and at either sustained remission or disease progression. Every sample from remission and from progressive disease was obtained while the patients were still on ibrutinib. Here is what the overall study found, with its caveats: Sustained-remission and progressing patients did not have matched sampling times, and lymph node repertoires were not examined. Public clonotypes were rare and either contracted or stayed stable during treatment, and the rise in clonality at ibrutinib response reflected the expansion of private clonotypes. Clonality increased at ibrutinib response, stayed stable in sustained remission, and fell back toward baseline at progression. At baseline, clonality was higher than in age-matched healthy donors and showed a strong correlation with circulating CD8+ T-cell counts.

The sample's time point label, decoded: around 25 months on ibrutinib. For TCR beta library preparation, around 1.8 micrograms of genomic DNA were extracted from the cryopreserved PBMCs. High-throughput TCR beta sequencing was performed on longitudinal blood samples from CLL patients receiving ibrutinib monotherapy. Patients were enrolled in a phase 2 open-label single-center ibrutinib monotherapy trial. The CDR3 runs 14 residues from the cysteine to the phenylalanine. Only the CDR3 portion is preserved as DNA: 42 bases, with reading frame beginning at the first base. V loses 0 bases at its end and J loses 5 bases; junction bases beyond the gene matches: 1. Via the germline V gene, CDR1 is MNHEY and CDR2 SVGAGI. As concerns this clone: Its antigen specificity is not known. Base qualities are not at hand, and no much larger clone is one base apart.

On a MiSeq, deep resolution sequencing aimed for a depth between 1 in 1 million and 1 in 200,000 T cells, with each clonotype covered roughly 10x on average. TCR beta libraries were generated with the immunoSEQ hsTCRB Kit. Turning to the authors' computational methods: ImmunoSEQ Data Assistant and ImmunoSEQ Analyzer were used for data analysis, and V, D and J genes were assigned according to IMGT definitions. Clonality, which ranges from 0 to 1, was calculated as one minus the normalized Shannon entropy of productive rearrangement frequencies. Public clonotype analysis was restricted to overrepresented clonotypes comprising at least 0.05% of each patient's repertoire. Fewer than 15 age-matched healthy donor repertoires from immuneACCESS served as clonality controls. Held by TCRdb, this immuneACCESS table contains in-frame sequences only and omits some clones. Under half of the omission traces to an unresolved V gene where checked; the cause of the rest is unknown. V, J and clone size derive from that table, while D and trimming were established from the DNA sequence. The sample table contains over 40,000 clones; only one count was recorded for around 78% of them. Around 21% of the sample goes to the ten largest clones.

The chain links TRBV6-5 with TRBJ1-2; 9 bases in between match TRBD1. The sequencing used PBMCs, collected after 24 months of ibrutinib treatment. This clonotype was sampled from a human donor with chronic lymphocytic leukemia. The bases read TGTGCCAGCAGTTACTCGACAGGGGGGTATGGCTACACCTTC. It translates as CASSYSTGGYGYTF.